One and the same sample provided the 16 T cell receptor beta chains below, sequenced in a study of neoadjuvant anti-PD-1 for oral cavity cancer. The time point is: after neoadjuvant nivolumab, at surgical resection. Libraries were prepared by immunoSEQ multiplex PCR; TCRdb keeps only in-frame clonotypes and omits some of them. The repertoire holds approximately 12,000 clones, with about 61% as singletons. The sequenced sample was PBMCs, obtained after nivolumab (anti-PD-1) treatment. These receptors came from a person aged 40 to 85 with oral cavity squamous cell carcinoma.

This clone was detected only a few times. V and J are TRBV2 and TRBJ2-7, with D hard to call. This CDR3 region has 15 residues. V lost 5 bases and J lost 0, with 14 bases in between. Germline V lookup: CDR1 SNHLY, CDR2 FYNNEI. The CDR3 is CASSKGRLSSYEQYF. DNA of the CDR3: TGTGCCAGCAGTAAAGGCCGCCTTAGCTCCTACGAGCAGTACTTC.

The V gene is TRBV5-1, the J gene TRBJ2-7; 9 nucleotides agree with TRBD1. V was clipped by 6 bases and J by 3 bases; unmatched bases: 7. This CDR3 contains 14 residues. CDR1 SGHRS and CDR2 YFSETQ come from the germline V gene. In DNA form, the CDR3 reads TGCGCCAGCACCACTGGACAGGGGCACTACGAGCAGTACTTC. This translates into CASTTGQGHYEQYF.

This rearrangement joins TRBV7-2 to TRBJ1-5; D perhaps matches TRBD1 (6 bases). CDR1 is SGHTA, CDR2 FQGNSA, per germline. There are 15 residues in the CDR3. V lost 1 base and J 5 bases, leaving 12 bases between the germline ends. The CDR3 is CASSLDGQPYQPQHF. As DNA, the CDR3 is TGTGCCAGCAGCTTAGACGGACAGCCGTATCAGCCCCAGCATTTT.

V gene TRBV9 combines with J gene TRBJ2-1, with D uncertain. The germline V gene has CDR1 SGDLS and CDR2 YYNGEE. V was shortened by 4 bases and J by 5 bases, with 13 bases between the two germline ends. The CDR3 extends over 14 amino acids. This CDR3 reads CASSLIGRDNEQFF. The CDR3 coding sequence is TGTGCCAGCAGCTTAATAGGACGGGACAATGAGCAGTTCTTC.

The chain is built from TRBV9 and TRBJ2-7, with D unclear. The CDR3 covers 14 residues. Trimming shortened V by 4 bases and J by 3 bases, and 14 bases separated the two germline ends. In germline, CDR1 is SGDLS, CDR2 YYNGEE. CDR3 DNA sequence: TGTGCCAGCAGCCCCCGGACGGAGAACTACGAGCAGTACTTC. Its translation: CASSPRTENYEQYF.

This clone was counted a few times. The genes are TRBV2 and TRBJ1-1; TRBD1 is a possible D gene (6 bases). The germline V gene has CDR1 SNHLY and CDR2 FYNNEI. The CDR3 is 15 residues long. Trimming pared 6 bases from V and 5 bases from J, leaving 19 bases between. The CDR3: CASRINRVPGTEAFF. In DNA, the CDR3 is TGTGCCAGCAGAATAAACAGGGTTCCTGGGACTGAAGCTTTCTTT.

The chain links TRBV5-1 to TRBJ2-3; 9 bases fit TRBD2. CDR1 is SGHRS and CDR2 is YFSETQ in the germline V gene. V lost 2 bases and J lost 4; bases outside the gene matches: 5. The CDR3 has 15 amino acids. CDR3 nucleotides: TGCGCCAGCAGCTTTGTAGCGGGAGTACCAGATACGCAGTATTTT. It yields the protein CASSFVAGVPDTQYF.

The rearrangement links TRBV15 to TRBJ2-2; no firm D call. The germline V gene has CDR1 LNHNV and CDR2 YYDKDF (reference sequence). V was pared by 5 bases and J by 0 bases, with 7 bases between. CDR3 size: 14 residues. CDR3 amino acids: CATSLLPNTGELFF. The CDR3, as DNA: TGTGCCACCAGCCTACTCCCGAACACCGGGGAGCTGTTTTTT.

V and J are TRBV7-6 and TRBJ2-1; D call uncertain. Germline V lookup: CDR1 SGHVS, CDR2 FNYEAQ. The CDR3 is made up of 13 amino acids. Trimming removed 1 base from V and 10 bases from J, with 11 bases in between. The CDR3 DNA sequence: TGTGCCAGCAGCTTAGGAGCCCGAGGCGAGCAGTTCTTC. It translates to CASSLGARGEQFF.

This clone was picked up a small number of times. The rearrangement joins TRBV5-1 to TRBJ1-1; possibly TRBD1 for D (6 bases). V was shortened by 3 bases and J by 4 bases, with 16 bases between the two germline ends. Per germline, CDR1 SGHRS and CDR2 YFSETQ. The CDR3 has 15 residues. The CDR3 nucleotides read TGCGCCAGCAGCTCGATAACAGGGAGGGGCACTGAAGCTTTCTTT. Translation: CASSSITGRGTEAFF.

The genes are TRBV5-1 and TRBJ1-3; D is ambiguous. CDR1 is SGHRS, CDR2 YFSETQ, per germline. CDR3 length equals 13 residues. The V and J ends lost 5 bases and 1 base respectively, with 7 bases between them. CDR3 loop: CASSYGSGNTIYF. For the CDR3, the DNA is TGCGCCAGCAGTTATGGATCTGGAAACACCATATATTTT. Using reference TRBV5-1 and TRBJ1-3 for the parts outside the CDR3, the full variable domain is KAGVTQTPRYLIKTRGQQVTLSCSPISGHRSVSWYQQTPGQGLQFLFEYFSETQRNKGNFPGRFSGRQFSNSRSEMNVSTLELGDSALYLCASSYGSGNTIYFGEGSWLTVV.

The chain uses TRBV15 and TRBJ2-7, with D perhaps TRBD2 (6 bases). This CDR3 contains 14 residues. The V end was cut by 0 bases, the J end by 5 bases, with 11 bases between. From germline, CDR1 is LNHNV and CDR2 YYDKDF (reference sequence). CDR3 bases: TGTGCCACCAGCAGAGATCTCGGGGGAGACGAGCAGTACTTC. Its translation is CATSRDLGGDEQYF.

This rearrangement joins TRBV9 to TRBJ1-2; D uncertain. Germline CDR1 reads SGDLS; CDR2 reads YYNGEE. Trimming removed 0 bases at V and 2 bases at J, with 8 bases between. This CDR3 is built from 14 residues. The CDR3 spells CASSVVAGNYGYTF. The CDR3 DNA reads TGTGCCAGCAGCGTAGTCGCGGGGAACTATGGCTACACCTTC.

The chain joins TRBV6-1 to TRBJ1-5, with 7 bases identical to TRBD1. The V and J ends lost 4 bases and 1 base, in that order; junction bases with no gene match: 1. This CDR3 has 14 residues. CDR1 and CDR2 from the germline V gene are MNHNS and SASEGT. The CDR3 bases are TGTGCCAGCAGTGGGGGACAGAGCAATCAGCCCCAGCATTTT. Amino acid sequence: CASSGGQSNQPQHF.

The chain carries TRBV19 and TRBJ1-3; perhaps TRBD1 as D (6 bases). Germline CDR1 is LNHDA and CDR2 is SQIVND (reference sequence). The V end lost 9 bases, the J end lost 0 bases, and 18 bases lay between the germline ends. The CDR3 consists of 16 residues. The CDR3 DNA reads TGTGCCAGCGTCCCTCGACAGGCGAACTCTGGAAACACCATATATTTT. It translates to CASVPRQANSGNTIYF.

This chain connects TRBV2 to TRBJ2-4; 7 nucleotides agree with TRBD1. Per the germline V gene, CDR1 is SNHLY and CDR2 is FYNNEI. This CDR3 has 15 residues. J was trimmed by 4 bases and V by 6 bases; bases with no gene match: 9. The CDR3 nucleotides are TGTGCCAGCAGGGGACAGTCTGGAGGAAAAAACATTCAGTACTTC. This codes for CASRGQSGGKNIQYF.